Listed below are T cell receptor beta chains from one sample, sequenced in a study of cytomegalovirus exposure and HLA in healthy donors. Some clones are missing from TCRdb's copy, which holds only in-frame ones; the method was immunoSEQ multiplex PCR. Found here are 150,000 to 200,000 clones, about 72% of them singletons; the top ten hold about 1.5%. Sequencing was done on a sample of PBMCs. These TCRs come from a male donor in good health and CMV-seronegative. Each CDR3 is given with its conserved first and last residue. Each record gives: CDR3 DNA, CDR3 protein, V gene, J gene, clone size, D gene. A D gene is named only where the DNA matches it firmly. The size field is filled for only some rows; it gives once, few, many or a size class.

CDR3 DNA: TGTGCCAGCAGGACCCGGGAAAAAGAGACCCAGTACTTC; CDR3 protein: CASRTREKETQYF; V gene: TRBV6-5; J gene: TRBJ2-5; clone size: few; D gene: -
CDR3 DNA: TGTGCCAGCAGCCCGGGACAGGAGGGCACTGAAGCTTTCTTT; CDR3 protein: CASSPGQEGTEAFF; V gene: TRBV7-3; J gene: TRBJ1-1; clone size: -; D gene: TRBD1
CDR3 DNA: TGTGCCAGCAGAACTAGAACGACTAGCGGGGGTTGGTTCTTC; CDR3 protein: CASRTRTTSGGWFF; V gene: TRBV6-5; J gene: TRBJ2-1; clone size: -; D gene: TRBD2
CDR3 DNA: TGTGCCAGCAGTTTAACAGGGGGCGATGAGACCCAGTACTTC; CDR3 protein: CASSLTGGDETQYF; V gene: TRBV27; J gene: TRBJ2-5; clone size: -; D gene: TRBD1
CDR3 DNA: TGTGCCAGCAGGGGACAGGGGGACGGCTATGGCTACACCTTC; CDR3 protein: CASRGQGDGYGYTF; V gene: TRBV25-1; J gene: TRBJ1-2; clone size: -; D gene: TRBD1
CDR3 DNA: TGCGCCAGCAGCTGGTCTAGCGGGGGATCGAGTACCGGGGAGCTGTTTTTT; CDR3 protein: CASSWSSGGSSTGELFF; V gene: TRBV5-1; J gene: TRBJ2-2; clone size: -; D gene: TRBD2
CDR3 DNA: TGCGCCAGCAGCTCCGCAGGGGACAAGGAAAAACTGTTTTTT; CDR3 protein: CASSSAGDKEKLFF; V gene: TRBV5-1; J gene: TRBJ1-4; clone size: -; D gene: -
CDR3 DNA: TGCGCCAGCAGCCAAGATGGAGGGGGCATCGGCGGGGAGCTGTTTTTT; CDR3 protein: CASSQDGGGIGGELFF; V gene: TRBV4-3; J gene: TRBJ2-2; clone size: -; D gene: -
CDR3 DNA: TGTGCCAGCAGCTTCCTCCCGGGTTTAGCGGGAGGGACCGGGGAGCTGTTTTTT; CDR3 protein: CASSFLPGLAGGTGELFF; V gene: TRBV7-9; J gene: TRBJ2-2; clone size: -; D gene: TRBD2
CDR3 DNA: TGTGCCAGCAGCCCTGAAAATCGGGGTCACGAGCAGTACTTC; CDR3 protein: CASSPENRGHEQYF; V gene: TRBV7-3; J gene: TRBJ2-7; clone size: -; D gene: -
CDR3 DNA: TGTGCCACTACCCGGGACACGATCTCCTACAATGAGCAGTTCTTC; CDR3 protein: CATTRDTISYNEQFF; V gene: TRBV19; J gene: TRBJ2-1; clone size: -; D gene: -
CDR3 DNA: TGTGCCAGCAGTTTGGAGTCAGGGGGCGGTCTCACTGAAGCTTTCTTT; CDR3 protein: CASSLESGGGLTEAFF; V gene: TRBV28; J gene: TRBJ1-1; clone size: -; D gene: TRBD1
CDR3 DNA: TGTGCCAGCAGCAAAGAGAGGGGAGGGATGGACACTGAAGCTTTCTTT; CDR3 protein: CASSKERGGMDTEAFF; V gene: TRBV21-1; J gene: TRBJ1-1; clone size: -; D gene: -
CDR3 DNA: TGTGCCAGCAGTGAAGGGGGCAACATCCAAGAGACCCAGTACTTC; CDR3 protein: CASSEGGNIQETQYF; V gene: TRBV2; J gene: TRBJ2-5; clone size: few; D gene: -
CDR3 DNA: TGTGCCAGCAGCTTTGCTTCCCCGAGCTCCTATAATTCACCCCTCCACTTT; CDR3 protein: CASSFASPSSYNSPLHF; V gene: TRBV5-6; J gene: TRBJ1-6; clone size: -; D gene: -
CDR3 DNA: TGCGCCAGCAGTGCCGGAGGGAACACTGAAGCTTTCTTT; CDR3 protein: CASSAGGNTEAFF; V gene: TRBV10-2; J gene: TRBJ1-1; clone size: -; D gene: -
CDR3 DNA: TGTGCCAGCAGCGTAGGTGTGGGGGGAAATGGCTACACCTTC; CDR3 protein: CASSVGVGGNGYTF; V gene: TRBV9; J gene: TRBJ1-2; clone size: -; D gene: -
CDR3 DNA: TGTGCCAGCGCGGGGCCCTATGGCTACACCTTC; CDR3 protein: CASAGPYGYTF; V gene: TRBV9; J gene: TRBJ1-2; clone size: -; D gene: -
CDR3 DNA: TGTGCCAGCAAACGAGGGCAGACGAACACTGAAGCTTTCTTT; CDR3 protein: CASKRGQTNTEAFF; V gene: TRBV9; J gene: TRBJ1-1; clone size: -; D gene: -
CDR3 DNA: TGTGCCAGCAGTTCAACCGGGACAGGGAGGAGCGAGCAGTACTTC; CDR3 protein: CASSSTGTGRSEQYF; V gene: TRBV6-1; J gene: TRBJ2-7; clone size: few; D gene: TRBD1
CDR3 DNA: TGTGCCAGCAGCTTAGGCGGGAGTGAAATGATTAGGAATGAGCAGTTCTTC; CDR3 protein: CASSLGGSEMIRNEQFF; V gene: TRBV7-6; J gene: TRBJ2-1; clone size: -; D gene: TRBD2
CDR3 DNA: TGTGCCAGCTCACGGGGGCCCGACTATGGCTACACCTTC; CDR3 protein: CASSRGPDYGYTF; V gene: TRBV18; J gene: TRBJ1-2; clone size: -; D gene: -
CDR3 DNA: TGTGCCTGGAGTGTACTAGTGGGTATTGGGACCGGGGAGCTGTTTTTT; CDR3 protein: CAWSVLVGIGTGELFF; V gene: TRBV30; J gene: TRBJ2-2; clone size: -; D gene: -